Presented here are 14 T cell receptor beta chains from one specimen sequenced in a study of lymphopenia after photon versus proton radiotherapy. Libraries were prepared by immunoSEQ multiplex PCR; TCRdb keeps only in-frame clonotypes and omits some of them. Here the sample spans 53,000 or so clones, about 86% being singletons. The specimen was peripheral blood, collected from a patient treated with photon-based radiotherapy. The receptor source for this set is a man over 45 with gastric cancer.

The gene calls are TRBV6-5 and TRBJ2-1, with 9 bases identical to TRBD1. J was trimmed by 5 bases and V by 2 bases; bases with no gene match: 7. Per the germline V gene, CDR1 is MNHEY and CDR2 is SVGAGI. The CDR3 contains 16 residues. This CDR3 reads CASSYLRDRANNEQFF. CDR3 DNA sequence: TGTGCCAGCAGTTACCTCCGGGACAGGGCCAACAATGAGCAGTTCTTC.

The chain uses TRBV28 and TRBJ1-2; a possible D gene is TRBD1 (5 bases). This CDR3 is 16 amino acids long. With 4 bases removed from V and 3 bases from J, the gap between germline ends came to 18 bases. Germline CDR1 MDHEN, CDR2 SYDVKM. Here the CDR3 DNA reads TGTGCCAGCAGTTCCCCCCACAGGAACAATCACTATGGCTACACCTTC. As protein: CASSSPHRNNHYGYTF.

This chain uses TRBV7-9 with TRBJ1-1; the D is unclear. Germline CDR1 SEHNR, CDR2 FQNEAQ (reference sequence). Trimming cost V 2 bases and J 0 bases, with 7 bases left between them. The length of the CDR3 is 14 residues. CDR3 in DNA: TGTGCCAGCAGCTTAACAGCTATGAACACTGAAGCTTTCTTT. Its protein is CASSLTAMNTEAFF.

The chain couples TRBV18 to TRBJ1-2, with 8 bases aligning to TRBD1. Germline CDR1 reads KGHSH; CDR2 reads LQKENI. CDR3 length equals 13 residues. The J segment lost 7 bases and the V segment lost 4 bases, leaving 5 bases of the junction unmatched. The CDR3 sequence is CASSLQGGSGYTF. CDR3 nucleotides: TGTGCCAGCTCACTACAGGGGGGGTCTGGCTACACCTTC.

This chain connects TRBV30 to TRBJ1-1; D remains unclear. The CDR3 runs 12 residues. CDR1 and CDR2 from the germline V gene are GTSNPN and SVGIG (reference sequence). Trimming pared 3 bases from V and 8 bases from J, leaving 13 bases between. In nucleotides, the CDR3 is TGTGCCTGGAGCGATGGGGAGCGGGAAGCTTTCTTT. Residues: CAWSDGEREAFF. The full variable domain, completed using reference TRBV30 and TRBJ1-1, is SQTIHQWPATLVQPVGSPLSLECTVEGTSNPNLYWYRQAAGRGLQLLFYSVGIGQISSEVPQNLSASRPQDRQFILSSKKLLLSDSGFYLCAWSDGEREAFFGQGTRLTVV.

The CDR3 loop is CASSVGDTQYF. CDR3 coding DNA: TGTGCCAGCAGTGTTGGGGATACGCAGTATTTT. The chain combines TRBV25-1 with TRBJ2-3; D is unclear. V lost 4 bases and J 6 bases, leaving 5 bases between the germline ends. Germline assignment: CDR1 MGHDK and CDR2 SYGVNS. The CDR3 length is 11 residues.

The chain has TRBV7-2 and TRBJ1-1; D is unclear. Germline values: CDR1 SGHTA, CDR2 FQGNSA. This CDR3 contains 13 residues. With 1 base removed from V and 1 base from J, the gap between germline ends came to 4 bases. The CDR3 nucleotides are TGTGCCAGCAGCTTAGTTAAGAACACTGAAGCTTTCTTT. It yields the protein CASSLVKNTEAFF.

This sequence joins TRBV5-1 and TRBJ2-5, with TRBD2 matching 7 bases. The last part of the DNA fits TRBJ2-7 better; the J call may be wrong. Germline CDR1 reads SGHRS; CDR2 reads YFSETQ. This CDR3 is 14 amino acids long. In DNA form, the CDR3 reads TGCGCCAGCAGCTTCGGGTCGGGAGGCTACGAGCAGTACTTC. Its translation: CASSFGSGGYEQYF.

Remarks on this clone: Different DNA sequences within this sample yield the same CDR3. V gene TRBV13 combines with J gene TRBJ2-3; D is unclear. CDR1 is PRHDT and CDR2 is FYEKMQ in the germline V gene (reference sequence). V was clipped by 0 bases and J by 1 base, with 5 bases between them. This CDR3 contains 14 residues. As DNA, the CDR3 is TGTGCCAGCAGCTTAGGTACAGGCACAGATACGCAGTATTTT. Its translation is CASSLGTGTDTQYF. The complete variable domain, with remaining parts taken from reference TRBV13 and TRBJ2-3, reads AAGVIQSPRHLIKEKRETATLKCYPIPRHDTVYWYQQGPGQDPQFLISFYEKMQSDKGSIPDRFSAQQFSDYHSELNMSSLELGDSALYFCASSLGTGTDTQYFGPGTRLTVL.

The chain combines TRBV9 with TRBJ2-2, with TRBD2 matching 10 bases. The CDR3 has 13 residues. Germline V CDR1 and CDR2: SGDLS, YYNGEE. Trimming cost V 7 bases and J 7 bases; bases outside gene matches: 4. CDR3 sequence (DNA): TGTGCCAGCGGGCTAGCGGGAGTCGGGGAGCTGTTTTTT. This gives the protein CASGLAGVGELFF.

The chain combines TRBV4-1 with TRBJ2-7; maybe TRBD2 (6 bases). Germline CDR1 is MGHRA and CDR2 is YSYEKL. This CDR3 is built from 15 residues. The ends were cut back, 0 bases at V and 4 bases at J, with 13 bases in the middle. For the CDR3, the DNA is TGCGCCAGCAGCCAAGAGCATAGGGCGGGGTACGAGCAGTACTTC. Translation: CASSQEHRAGYEQYF.

The DNA for the CDR3 is TGTGCCAGCAGCCCGGACAGCCTTAGCTCCTACGAGCAGTACTTC. Encoded protein: CASSPDSLSSYEQYF. The chain is built from TRBV7-8 and TRBJ2-5; weak D call: TRBD1 (6 bases). The closer fit of TRBJ2-7 to the DNA end suggests the J call may be wrong. CDR1 is SGHVS and CDR2 is FQNEAQ in the germline V gene. The CDR3 contains 15 residues.

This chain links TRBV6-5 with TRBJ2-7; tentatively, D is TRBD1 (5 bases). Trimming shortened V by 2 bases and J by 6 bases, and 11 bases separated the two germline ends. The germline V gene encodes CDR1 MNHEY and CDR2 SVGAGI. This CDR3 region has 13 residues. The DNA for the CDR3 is TGTGCCAGCAGTTACCAGGGTGTCAGCGAGCAGTACTTC. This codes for CASSYQGVSEQYF.

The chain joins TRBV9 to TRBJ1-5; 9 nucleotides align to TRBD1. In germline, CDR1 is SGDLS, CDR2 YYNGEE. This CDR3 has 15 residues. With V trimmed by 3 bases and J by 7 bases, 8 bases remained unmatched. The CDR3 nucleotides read TGTGCCAGCAGCGATGGGACAGGGAGGGGACAGCCCCAGCATTTT. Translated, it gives CASSDGTGRGQPQHF.